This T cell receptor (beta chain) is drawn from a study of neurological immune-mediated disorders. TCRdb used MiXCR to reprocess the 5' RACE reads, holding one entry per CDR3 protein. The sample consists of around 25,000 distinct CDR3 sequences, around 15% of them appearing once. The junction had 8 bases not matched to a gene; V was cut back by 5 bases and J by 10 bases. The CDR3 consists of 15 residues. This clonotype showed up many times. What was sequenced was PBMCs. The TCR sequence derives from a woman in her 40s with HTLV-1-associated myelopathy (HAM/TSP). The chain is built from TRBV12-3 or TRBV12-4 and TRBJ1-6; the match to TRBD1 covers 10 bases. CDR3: CASSGPGQGYSPLHF. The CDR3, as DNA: TGTGCCAGCAGTGGTCCGGGACAGGGGTACTCACCCCTCCACTTT.